This is a list of T cell receptor beta chains from one sample in a study of cytomegalovirus exposure and HLA in healthy donors. Profiled with immunoSEQ multiplex PCR; TCRdb holds only in-frame clones, not every one. The sample shows roughly 250,000 clones, 72% of them seen only once. The sample comprised PBMCs. All receptors derive from a female donor in good health and CMV-seronegative. Each CDR3 is given with its conserved first and last residue. Fields, in order: V gene, J gene, clone size, D gene, CDR3 protein, CDR3 DNA. D genes are given only for firm matches. Size is omitted from some rows. Given values are once, few, many or a class for expanded clones.

TRBV27	TRBJ2-7	once	-	CASSSTPYEQYF	TGTGCCAGCAGTTCCACTCCCTACGAGCAGTACTTC
TRBV30	TRBJ1-6	-	-	CAWSVGGRGNSPLHF	TGTGCCTGGAGTGTCGGGGGACGGGGAAATTCACCCCTCCACTTT
TRBV7-2	TRBJ1-1	-	TRBD1	CASSRRTGSIEAFF	TGTGCCAGCAGCCGACGGACAGGGTCAATTGAAGCTTTCTTT
TRBV30	TRBJ2-7	-	-	CAWSVNFVGAYEQYF	TGTGCCTGGAGTGTAAATTTTGTCGGGGCCTACGAGCAGTACTTC
TRBV6-1	TRBJ1-5	-	-	CASNERGNGQPQHF	TGTGCCAGCAACGAACGGGGAAACGGACAGCCCCAGCATTTT
TRBV30	TRBJ2-5	-	-	CAWREIETQYF	TGTGCCTGGAGGGAGATCGAGACCCAGTACTTC
TRBV4-2	TRBJ2-3	-	TRBD2	CASSLGTSGPTDTQYF	TGTGCCAGCAGCCTTGGGACTAGCGGGCCTACAGATACGCAGTATTTT
TRBV7-9	TRBJ1-1	-	-	CASSSGQTEAFF	TGTGCCAGCAGCTCCGGACAGACAGAAGCTTTCTTT
TRBV6-1	TRBJ1-5	once	-	CASSEFPTSNQPQHF	TGTGCCAGCAGTGAATTCCCCACAAGCAATCAGCCCCAGCATTTT
TRBV4-2	TRBJ1-1	-	-	CASSPRASAHNTEAFF	TGTGCCAGCAGCCCCAGGGCATCCGCCCACAACACTGAAGCTTTCTTT
TRBV7-3	TRBJ2-5	once	-	CASSLGPVLTGKETQYF	TGTGCCAGCAGCTTAGGCCCCGTCTTAACGGGAAAGGAGACCCAGTACTTC
TRBV11-2	TRBJ2-2	few	TRBD1	CASSAPGQANTGELFF	TGTGCCAGCAGCGCCCCGGGACAGGCGAACACCGGGGAGCTGTTTTTT
TRBV7-9	TRBJ1-6	-	-	CASSRGSYNSPLHF	TGTGCCAGCAGTCGAGGCTCCTATAATTCACCCCTCCACTTT
TRBV19	TRBJ1-1	-	TRBD1	CASSHSPRGLEAFF	TGTGCCAGTAGCCACTCTCCTAGGGGGCTGGAAGCTTTCTTT
TRBV4-1	TRBJ2-2	-	TRBD2	CASSQDSVSGRWTGELFF	TGCGCCAGCAGCCAAGATAGCGTGAGCGGGAGATGGACCGGGGAGCTGTTTTTT
TRBV30	TRBJ1-2	-	TRBD1	CAWSLLTGWFDGYTF	TGTGCCTGGAGTCTCCTGACAGGGTGGTTCGATGGCTACACCTTC
TRBV27	TRBJ2-6	-	TRBD2	CASSFGGRAWSGANVLTF	TGTGCCAGCAGTTTCGGTGGGAGGGCCTGGTCTGGGGCCAACGTCCTGACTTTC
TRBV28	TRBJ2-7	-	TRBD2	CASSFPPSGSSYEQYF	TGTGCCAGCAGTTTCCCTCCTAGCGGGAGTTCCTACGAGCAGTACTTC
TRBV27	TRBJ2-7	few	-	CASSFTGSEQYF	TGTGCCAGCAGTTTCACGGGGAGCGAGCAGTACTTC
TRBV11-3	TRBJ1-1	-	-	CASSREHEAFF	TGTGCCAGCAGCCGGGAACATGAAGCTTTCTTT
TRBV5-1	TRBJ1-1	-	-	CASSPRGENTEAFF	TGTGCCAGCAGCCCTCGGGGGGAGAACACTGAAGCTTTCTTT
TRBV28	TRBJ2-7	-	TRBD1	CASGQGSSYEQYF	TGTGCCAGCGGACAGGGGAGCTCCTACGAGCAGTACTTC
TRBV19	TRBJ1-2	-	-	CASSIGDRIGYTF	TGTGCCAGTAGTATCGGAGACAGGATTGGCTACACCTTC
TRBV19	TRBJ2-1	-	TRBD2	CASSISVPSGKHNEQFF	TGTGCCAGTAGTATCTCCGTCCCTAGCGGAAAACACAATGAGCAGTTCTTC
TRBV5-1	TRBJ2-3	-	TRBD2	CASNGLAGTTDTQYF	TGCGCCAGCAACGGACTAGCGGGGACGACAGATACGCAGTATTTT
TRBV19	TRBJ1-4	once	-	CASSILRRRGNEKLFF	TGTGCCAGTAGTATCCTAAGGAGGCGGGGTAATGAAAAACTGTTTTTT
TRBV5-1	TRBJ2-5	-	-	CASSSNPLVAGETQYF	TGCGCCAGCAGCTCCAACCCCTTAGTGGCAGGAGAGACCCAGTACTTC
TRBV11-2	TRBJ1-1	-	TRBD1	CASSRDRVAEAFF	TGTGCCAGCAGCCGGGACAGGGTAGCTGAAGCTTTCTTT
TRBV4-1	TRBJ2-3	-	-	CASSPEGAVTGTDTQYF	TGCGCCAGCAGCCCAGAAGGGGCGGTCACAGGCACAGATACGCAGTATTTT
TRBV19	TRBJ2-7	-	TRBD2	CASSRPGLAGPYEQYF	TGTGCCAGTAGTCGTCCGGGACTAGCGGGACCCTACGAGCAGTACTTC
TRBV10-3	TRBJ2-1	-	TRBD2	CAISEYLGLRKGEGLQFF	TGTGCCATCAGTGAGTATTTGGGACTTCGGAAGGGAGAGGGACTACAGTTCTTC
TRBV5-4	TRBJ2-7	-	TRBD2	CANSLAGTSGYEQYF	TGTGCCAACAGCTTGGCCGGGACTAGCGGCTACGAGCAGTACTTC
TRBV15	TRBJ2-3	-	TRBD2	CATSRALAGVDDTQYF	TGTGCCACCAGCAGAGCACTAGCGGGAGTGGACGATACGCAGTATTTT
TRBV27	TRBJ2-7	-	-	CASRQKGLAYEQYF	TGTGCCAGCAGACAAAAGGGACTGGCCTACGAGCAGTACTTC
TRBV15	TRBJ2-7	-	-	CATSRDKLSGRITETSYEQYF	TGTGCCACCAGCAGAGATAAGTTGTCAGGGCGTATAACTGAGACCTCCTACGAGCAGTACTTC
TRBV7-9	TRBJ2-2	-	-	CASSLAGGYGELFF	TGTGCCAGCAGCTTAGCGGGGGGATACGGGGAGCTGTTTTTT
TRBV18	TRBJ2-3	-	TRBD2	CASSTITIRLAGPASTDTQYF	TGTGCCAGCTCGACCATCACGATAAGACTAGCGGGACCCGCTAGCACAGATACGCAGTATTTT
TRBV18	TRBJ1-5	-	-	CASSPTEFNQPQHF	TGTGCCAGCTCACCCACAGAATTCAATCAGCCCCAGCATTTT
TRBV2	TRBJ2-3	-	TRBD2	CASSLPGTSGSYTQYF	TGTGCCAGCAGCCTCCCAGGGACTAGCGGGAGCTATACGCAGTATTTT
TRBV28	TRBJ2-3	-	TRBD1	CASSQDRNTDTQYF	TGTGCCAGCAGTCAGGACAGGAACACAGATACGCAGTATTTT
TRBV5-5	TRBJ2-7	few	TRBD2	CASSLGTSASYEQYF	TGTGCCAGCAGCTTGGGCACTAGCGCATCCTACGAGCAGTACTTC
TRBV6-1	TRBJ2-1	-	TRBD1	CASSEEAGTGNEQFF	TGTGCCAGCAGTGAAGAGGCAGGGACAGGCAATGAGCAGTTCTTC